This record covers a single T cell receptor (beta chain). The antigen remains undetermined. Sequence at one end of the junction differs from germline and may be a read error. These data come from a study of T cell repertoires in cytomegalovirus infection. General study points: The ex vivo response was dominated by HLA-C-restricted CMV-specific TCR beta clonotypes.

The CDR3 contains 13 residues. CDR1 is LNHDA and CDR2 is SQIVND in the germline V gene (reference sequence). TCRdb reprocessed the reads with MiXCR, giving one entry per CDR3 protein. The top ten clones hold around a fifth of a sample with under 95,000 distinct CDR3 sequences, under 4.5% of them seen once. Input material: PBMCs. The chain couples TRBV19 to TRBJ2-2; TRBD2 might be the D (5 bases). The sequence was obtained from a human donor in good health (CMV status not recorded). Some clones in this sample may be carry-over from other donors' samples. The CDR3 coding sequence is TGTGCCAGTAGTATATTAGACACCGGGGAGCTTTTTTTT. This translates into CASSILDTGELFF.